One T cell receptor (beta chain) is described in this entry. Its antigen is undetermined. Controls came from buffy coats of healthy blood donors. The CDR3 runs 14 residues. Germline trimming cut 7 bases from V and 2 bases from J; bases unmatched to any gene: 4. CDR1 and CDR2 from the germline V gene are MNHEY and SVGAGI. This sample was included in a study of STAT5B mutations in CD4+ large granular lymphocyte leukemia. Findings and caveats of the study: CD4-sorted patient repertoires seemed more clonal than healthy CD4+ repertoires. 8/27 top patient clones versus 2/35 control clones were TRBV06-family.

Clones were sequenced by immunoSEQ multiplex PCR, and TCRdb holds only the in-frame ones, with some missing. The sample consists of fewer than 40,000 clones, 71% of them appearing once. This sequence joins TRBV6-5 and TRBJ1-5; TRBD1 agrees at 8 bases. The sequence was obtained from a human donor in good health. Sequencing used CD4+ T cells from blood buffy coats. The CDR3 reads CASKQTGGNQPQHF. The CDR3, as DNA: TGTGCCAGCAAACAGACAGGGGGCAATCAGCCCCAGCATTTT.